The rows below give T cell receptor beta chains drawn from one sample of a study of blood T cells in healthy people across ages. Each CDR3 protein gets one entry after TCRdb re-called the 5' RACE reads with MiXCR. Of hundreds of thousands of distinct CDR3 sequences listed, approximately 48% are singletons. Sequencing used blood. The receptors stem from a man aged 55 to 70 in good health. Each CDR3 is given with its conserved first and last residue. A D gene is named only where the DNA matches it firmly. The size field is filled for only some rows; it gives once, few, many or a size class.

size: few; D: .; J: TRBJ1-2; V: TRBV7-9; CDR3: CASSFLQGVIYTF; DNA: TGTGCCAGCAGCTTCTTACAGGGTGTAATCTACACCTTC
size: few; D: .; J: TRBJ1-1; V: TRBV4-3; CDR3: CASSQDVNTEAFF; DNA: TGCGCCAGCAGCCAGGACGTGAACACTGAAGCTTTCTTT
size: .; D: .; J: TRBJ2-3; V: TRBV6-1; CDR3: CASSGWTDYPMETDTQYF; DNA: TGTGCCAGCAGTGGGTGGACTGACTATCCTATGGAGACAGATACGCAGTATTTT
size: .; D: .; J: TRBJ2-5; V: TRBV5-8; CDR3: CASRPAGQETQYF; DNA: TGTGCCAGCAGGCCGGCTGGCCAAGAGACCCAGTACTTC
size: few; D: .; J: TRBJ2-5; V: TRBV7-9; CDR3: CASSLAGALRETQYF; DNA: TGTGCCAGCAGCTTAGCCGGGGCCCTGCGGGAGACCCAGTACTTC
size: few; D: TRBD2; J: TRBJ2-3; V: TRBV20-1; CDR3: CSAHWGGLDLTDTQYF; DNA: TGCAGTGCCCATTGGGGGGGACTCGATCTCACAGATACGCAGTATTTT
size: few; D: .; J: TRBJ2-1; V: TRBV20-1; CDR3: CSAAQKVEQFF; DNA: TGCAGTGCCGCTCAGAAGGTAGAGCAGTTCTTC
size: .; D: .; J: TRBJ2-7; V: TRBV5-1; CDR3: CASSLSSICEQYF; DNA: TGCGCCAGCAGCTTGAGTTCGATCTGCGAGCAGTACTTC
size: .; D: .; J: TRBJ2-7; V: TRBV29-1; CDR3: CSVACFYEQYF; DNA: TGCAGCGTTGCCTGTTTCTACGAGCAGTACTTC
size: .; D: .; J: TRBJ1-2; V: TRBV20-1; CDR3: CSAGRGEINYGYTF; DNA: TGCAGTGCCGGCCGGGGGGAAATAAACTATGGCTACACCTTC
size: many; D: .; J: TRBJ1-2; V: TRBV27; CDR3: CASSLSPQKSYGYTF; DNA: TGTGCCAGCAGTTTATCCCCGCAGAAGAGCTATGGCTACACCTTC
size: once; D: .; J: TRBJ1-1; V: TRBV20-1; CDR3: CSAGKEENTEAFF; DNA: TGCAGTGCTGGAAAGGAGGAGAACACTGAAGCTTTCTTT
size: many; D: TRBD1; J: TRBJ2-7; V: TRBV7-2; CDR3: CASSLSTGTGGYEQYF; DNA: TGTGCCAGCAGCCTGAGCACCGGGACAGGGGGCTACGAGCAGTACTTC
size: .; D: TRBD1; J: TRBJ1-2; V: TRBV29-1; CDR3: CSGWDRATAGGYTF; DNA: TGCAGCGGATGGGACAGGGCGACGGCTGGGGGCTACACCTTC
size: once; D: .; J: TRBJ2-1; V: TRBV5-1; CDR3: CASSRPRGYNEQFF; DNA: TGCGCCAGCAGCCGACCAAGAGGCTACAATGAGCAGTTCTTC